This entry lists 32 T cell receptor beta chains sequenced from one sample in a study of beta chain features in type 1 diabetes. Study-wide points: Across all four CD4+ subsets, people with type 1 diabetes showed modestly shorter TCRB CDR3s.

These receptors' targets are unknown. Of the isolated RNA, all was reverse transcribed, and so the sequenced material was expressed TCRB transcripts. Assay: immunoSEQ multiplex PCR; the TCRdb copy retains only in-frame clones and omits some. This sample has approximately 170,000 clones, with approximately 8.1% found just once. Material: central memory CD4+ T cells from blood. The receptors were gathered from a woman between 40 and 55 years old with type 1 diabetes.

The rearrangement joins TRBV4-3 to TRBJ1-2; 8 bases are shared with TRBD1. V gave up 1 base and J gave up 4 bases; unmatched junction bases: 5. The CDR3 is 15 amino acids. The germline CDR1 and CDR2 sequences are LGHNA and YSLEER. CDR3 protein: CASSQGGTGLYGYTF. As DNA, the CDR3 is TGCGCCAGCAGCCAAGGCGGGACAGGTCTCTATGGCTACACCTTC.

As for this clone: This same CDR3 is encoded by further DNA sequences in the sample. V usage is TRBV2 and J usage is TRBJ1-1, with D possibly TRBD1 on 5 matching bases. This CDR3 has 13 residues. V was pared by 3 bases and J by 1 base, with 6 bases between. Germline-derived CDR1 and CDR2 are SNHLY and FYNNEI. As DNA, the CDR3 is TGTGCCAGCAGTGACCAGGGGAACACTGAAGCTTTCTTT. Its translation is CASSDQGNTEAFF.

DNA for the CDR3: TGTGCCAGCTCACCGGGACAGGGGAACACTGAAGCTTTCTTT. Translated: CASSPGQGNTEAFF. V is TRBV18 and J is TRBJ1-1; 9 bases align to TRBD1. Germline V gene lookup returns CDR1 KGHSH and CDR2 LQKENI. The CDR3 is 14 amino acids. V lost 3 bases and J lost 1; bases outside the gene matches: 0.

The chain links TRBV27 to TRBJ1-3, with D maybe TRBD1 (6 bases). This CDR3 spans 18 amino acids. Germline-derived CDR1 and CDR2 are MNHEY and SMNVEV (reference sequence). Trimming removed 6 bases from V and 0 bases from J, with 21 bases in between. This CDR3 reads CASSLKGRGLGSGNTIYF. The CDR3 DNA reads TGTGCCAGCAGCCTAAAGGGGCGGGGGCTCGGCTCTGGAAACACCATATATTTT.

CDR3 coding DNA: TGCGCCAGCACCCCCTGGAGTTACGATACGCAGTATTTT. Amino acid sequence: CASTPWSYDTQYF. The chain joins TRBV5-1 to TRBJ2-3; D unclear. The V gene's germline CDR1 is SGHRS and CDR2 YFSETQ. V was shortened by 6 bases and J by 6 bases, with 14 bases between the two germline ends. The CDR3 runs 13 residues.

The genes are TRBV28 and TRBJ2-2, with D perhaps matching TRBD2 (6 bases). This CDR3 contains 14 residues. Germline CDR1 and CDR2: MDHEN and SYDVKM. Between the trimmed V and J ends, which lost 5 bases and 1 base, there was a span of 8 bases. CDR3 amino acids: CASSRAGNTGELFF. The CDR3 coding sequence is TGTGCCAGCAGTCGAGCGGGGAACACCGGGGAGCTGTTTTTT.

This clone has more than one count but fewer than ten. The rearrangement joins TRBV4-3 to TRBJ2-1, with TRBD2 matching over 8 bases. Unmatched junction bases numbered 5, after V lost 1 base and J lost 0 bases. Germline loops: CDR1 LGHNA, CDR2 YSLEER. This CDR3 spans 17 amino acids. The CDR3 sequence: CASSQAGGGPSYNEQFF. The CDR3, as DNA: TGCGCCAGCAGCCAAGCGGGAGGGGGACCCTCCTACAATGAGCAGTTCTTC.

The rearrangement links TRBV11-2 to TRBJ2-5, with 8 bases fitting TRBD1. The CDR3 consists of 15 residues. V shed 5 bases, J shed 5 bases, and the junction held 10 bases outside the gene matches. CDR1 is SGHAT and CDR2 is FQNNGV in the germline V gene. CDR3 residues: CASSQSRGLEETQYF. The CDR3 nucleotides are TGTGCCAGCAGCCAGTCCAGGGGGCTCGAGGAGACCCAGTACTTC.

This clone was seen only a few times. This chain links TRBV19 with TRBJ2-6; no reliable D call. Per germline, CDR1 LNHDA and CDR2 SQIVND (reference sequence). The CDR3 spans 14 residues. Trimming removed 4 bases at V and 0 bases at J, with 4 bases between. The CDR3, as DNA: TGTGCCAGTAGTAGTAACTCTGGGGCCAACGTCCTGACTTTC. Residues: CASSSNSGANVLTF.

Written as DNA, the CDR3 is TGTGCCAGCAGCTTTCAGGACACAATCTATGGCTACACCTTC. This gives the protein CASSFQDTIYGYTF. The chain combines TRBV7-9 with TRBJ1-2; tentative D call: TRBD1 (5 bases). V gave up 3 bases and J gave up 4 bases, with 12 bases separating them. Germline assignment: CDR1 SEHNR and CDR2 FQNEAQ (reference sequence). The CDR3 extends over 14 amino acids.

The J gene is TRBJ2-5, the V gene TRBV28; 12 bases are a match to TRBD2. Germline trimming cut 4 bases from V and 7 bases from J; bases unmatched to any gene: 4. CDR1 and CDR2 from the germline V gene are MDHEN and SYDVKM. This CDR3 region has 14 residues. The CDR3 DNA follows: TGTGCCAGCAGTTCGGCTAGCGGGAGGGGGACCCAGTACTTC. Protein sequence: CASSSASGRGTQYF.

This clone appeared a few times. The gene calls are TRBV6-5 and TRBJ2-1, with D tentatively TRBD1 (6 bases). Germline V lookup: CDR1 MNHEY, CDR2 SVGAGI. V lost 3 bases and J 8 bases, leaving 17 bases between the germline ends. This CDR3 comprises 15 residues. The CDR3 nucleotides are TGTGCCAGCAGTTATTCGTACGGCCAGGGGTATGAGCAGTTCTTC. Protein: CASSYSYGQGYEQFF.

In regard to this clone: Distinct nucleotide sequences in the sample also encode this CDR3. CDR3 region: CSVSGLAGALNTGELFF. The CDR3, as DNA: TGCAGCGTCTCGGGACTAGCGGGGGCCCTGAACACCGGGGAGCTGTTTTTT. The J gene is TRBJ2-2, the V gene TRBV29-1; TRBD2 matches at 14 bases. Trimming at V came to 6 bases and at J to 1 base, leaving 7 bases not matched to a gene. CDR1 is SQVTM, CDR2 ANQGSEA, per germline. The CDR3 covers 17 residues.

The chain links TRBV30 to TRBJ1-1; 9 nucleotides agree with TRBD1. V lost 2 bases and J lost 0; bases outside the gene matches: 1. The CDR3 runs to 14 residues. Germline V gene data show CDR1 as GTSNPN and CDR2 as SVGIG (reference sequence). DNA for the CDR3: TGTGCCTGGAGTCGGACAGGGGTGAACACTGAAGCTTTCTTT. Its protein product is CAWSRTGVNTEAFF. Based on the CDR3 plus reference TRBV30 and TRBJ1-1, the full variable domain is SQTIHQWPATLVQPVGSPLSLECTVEGTSNPNLYWYRQAAGRGLQLLFYSVGIGQISSEVPQNLSASRPQDRQFILSSKKLLLSDSGFYLCAWSRTGVNTEAFFGQGTRLTVV.

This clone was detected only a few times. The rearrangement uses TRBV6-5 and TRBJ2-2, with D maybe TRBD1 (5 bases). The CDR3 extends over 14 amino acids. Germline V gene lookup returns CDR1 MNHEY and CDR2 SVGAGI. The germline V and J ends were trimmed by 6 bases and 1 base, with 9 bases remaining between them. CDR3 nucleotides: TGTGCCAGCAGATCTCAGGGGAACACCGGGGAGCTGTTTTTT. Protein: CASRSQGNTGELFF.

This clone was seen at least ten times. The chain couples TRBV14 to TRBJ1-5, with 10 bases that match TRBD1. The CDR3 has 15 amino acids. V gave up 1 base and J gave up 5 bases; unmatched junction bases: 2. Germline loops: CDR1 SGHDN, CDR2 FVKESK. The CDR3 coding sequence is TGTGCCAGCAGCCAAGGGACAGGGGGTTATCAGCCCCAGCATTTT. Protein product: CASSQGTGGYQPQHF.

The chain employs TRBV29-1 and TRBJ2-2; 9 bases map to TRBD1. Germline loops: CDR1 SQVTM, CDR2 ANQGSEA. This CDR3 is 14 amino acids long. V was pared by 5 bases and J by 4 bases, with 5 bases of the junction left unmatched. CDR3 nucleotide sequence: TGCAGCGTTACAGGGGGCGCGGGCACCGGGGAGCTGTTTTTT. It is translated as CSVTGGAGTGELFF.

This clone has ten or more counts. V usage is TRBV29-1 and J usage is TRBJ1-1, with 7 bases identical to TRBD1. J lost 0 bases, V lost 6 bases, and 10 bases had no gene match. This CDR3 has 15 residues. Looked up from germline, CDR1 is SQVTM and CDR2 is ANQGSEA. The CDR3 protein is CSVATGAGMNTEAFF. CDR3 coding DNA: TGCAGCGTCGCTACAGGGGCAGGTATGAACACTGAAGCTTTCTTT. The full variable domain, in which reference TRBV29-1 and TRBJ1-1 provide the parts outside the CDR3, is SAVISQKPSRDICQRGTSLTIQCQVDSQVTMMFWYRQQPGQSLTLIATANQGSEATYESGFVIDKFPISRPNLTFSTLTVSNMSPEDSSIYLCSVATGAGMNTEAFFGQGTRLTVV.

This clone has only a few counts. CDR3 loop: CASSLKGAVYF. For the CDR3, the DNA is TGCGCCAGCAGCTTGAAAGGGGCGGTGTACTTC. This chain joins TRBV5-1 and TRBJ2-7, with D possibly TRBD1 on 5 matching bases. Germline V gene sequence: CDR1 SGHRS, CDR2 YFSETQ. Trimming cost V 1 base and J 12 bases, with 11 bases left between them. The CDR3 loop spans 11 amino acids.

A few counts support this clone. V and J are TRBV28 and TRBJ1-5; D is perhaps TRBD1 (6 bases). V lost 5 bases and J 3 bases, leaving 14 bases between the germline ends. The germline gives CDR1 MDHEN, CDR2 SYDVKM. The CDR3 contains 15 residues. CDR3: CASSVSTGYNQPQHF. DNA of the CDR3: TGTGCCAGCAGTGTTTCGACAGGTTACAATCAGCCCCAGCATTTT.

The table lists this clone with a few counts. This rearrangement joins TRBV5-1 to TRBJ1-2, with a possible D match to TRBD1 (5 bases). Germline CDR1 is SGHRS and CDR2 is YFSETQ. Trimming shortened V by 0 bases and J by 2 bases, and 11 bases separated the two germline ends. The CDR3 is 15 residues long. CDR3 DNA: TGCGCCAGCAGCTTGGTTGGAGGGGCCAACTATGGCTACACCTTC. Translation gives CASSLVGGANYGYTF.

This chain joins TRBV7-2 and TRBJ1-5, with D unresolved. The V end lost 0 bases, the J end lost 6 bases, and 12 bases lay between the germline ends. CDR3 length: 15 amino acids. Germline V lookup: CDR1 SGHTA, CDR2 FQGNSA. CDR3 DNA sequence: TGTGCCAGCAGCTTAGCGGGTCGTCGGAGTCAGCCCCAGCATTTT. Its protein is CASSLAGRRSQPQHF.

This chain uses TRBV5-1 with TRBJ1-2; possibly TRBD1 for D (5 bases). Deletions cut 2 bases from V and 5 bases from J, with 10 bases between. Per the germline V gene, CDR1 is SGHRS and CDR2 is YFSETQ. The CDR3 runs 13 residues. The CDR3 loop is CASSFDSQYGYTF. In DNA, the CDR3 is TGCGCCAGCAGCTTCGACAGCCAGTATGGCTACACCTTC.

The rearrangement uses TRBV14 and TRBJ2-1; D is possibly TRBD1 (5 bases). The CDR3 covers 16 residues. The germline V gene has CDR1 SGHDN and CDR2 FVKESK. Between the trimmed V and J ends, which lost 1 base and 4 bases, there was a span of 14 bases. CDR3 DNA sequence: TGTGCCAGCAGCCAAGGTGGGGCGTCCACTTACAATGAGCAGTTCTTC. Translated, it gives CASSQGGASTYNEQFF.

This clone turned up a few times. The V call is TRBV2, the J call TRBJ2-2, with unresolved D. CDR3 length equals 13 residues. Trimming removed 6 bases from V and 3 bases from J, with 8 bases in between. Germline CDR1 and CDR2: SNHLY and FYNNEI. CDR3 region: CASRVTHTGELFF. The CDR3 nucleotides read TGTGCCAGCAGGGTCACACACACCGGGGAGCTGTTTTTT.

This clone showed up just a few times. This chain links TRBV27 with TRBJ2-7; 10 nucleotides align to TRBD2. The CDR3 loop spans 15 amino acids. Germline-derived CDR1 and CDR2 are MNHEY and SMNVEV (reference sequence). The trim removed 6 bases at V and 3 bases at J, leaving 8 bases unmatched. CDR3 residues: CASRLGTSDYYEQYF. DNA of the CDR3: TGTGCCAGCAGATTGGGGACTAGCGACTACTACGAGCAGTACTTC.

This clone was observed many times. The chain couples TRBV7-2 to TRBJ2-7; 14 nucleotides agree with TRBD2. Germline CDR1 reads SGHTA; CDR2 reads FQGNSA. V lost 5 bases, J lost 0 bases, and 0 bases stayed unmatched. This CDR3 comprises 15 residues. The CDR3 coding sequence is TGTGCCAGCAGCGGGACTAGCGGGAGCTCCTACGAGCAGTACTTC. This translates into CASSGTSGSSYEQYF.

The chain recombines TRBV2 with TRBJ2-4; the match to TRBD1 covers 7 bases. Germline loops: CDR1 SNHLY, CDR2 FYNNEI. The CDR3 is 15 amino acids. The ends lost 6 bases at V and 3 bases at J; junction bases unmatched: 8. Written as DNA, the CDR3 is TGTGCCAGCAGCGAACAGGGGTTCGGCAAAAACATTCAGTACTTC. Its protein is CASSEQGFGKNIQYF. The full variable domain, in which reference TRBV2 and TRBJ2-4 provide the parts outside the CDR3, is EPEVTQTPSHQVTQMGQEVILRCVPISNHLYFYWYRQILGQKVEFLVSFYNNEISEKSEIFDDQFSVERPDGSNFTLKIRSTKLEDSAMYFCASSEQGFGKNIQYFGAGTRLSVL.

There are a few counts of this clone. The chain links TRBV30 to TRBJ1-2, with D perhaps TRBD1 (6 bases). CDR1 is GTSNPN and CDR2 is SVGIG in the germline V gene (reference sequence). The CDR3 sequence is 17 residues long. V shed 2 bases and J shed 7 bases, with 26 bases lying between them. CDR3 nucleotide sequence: TGTGCCTGGAGTTTTTCCCACCGACAGGTGACTTATCTTGGCTACACCTTC. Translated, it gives CAWSFSHRQVTYLGYTF.

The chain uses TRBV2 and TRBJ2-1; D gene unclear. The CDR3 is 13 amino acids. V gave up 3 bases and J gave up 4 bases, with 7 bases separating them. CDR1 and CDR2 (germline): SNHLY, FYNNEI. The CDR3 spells CASSDGGYNEQFF. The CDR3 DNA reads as TGTGCCAGCAGTGACGGCGGTTACAATGAGCAGTTCTTC.

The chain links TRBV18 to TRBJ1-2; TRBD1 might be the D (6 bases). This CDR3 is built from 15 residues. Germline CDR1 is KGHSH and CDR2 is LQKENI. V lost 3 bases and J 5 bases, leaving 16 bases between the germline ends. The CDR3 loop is CASSPVRQASYGYTF. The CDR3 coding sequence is TGTGCCAGCTCACCGGTGAGACAGGCGAGTTATGGCTACACCTTC.

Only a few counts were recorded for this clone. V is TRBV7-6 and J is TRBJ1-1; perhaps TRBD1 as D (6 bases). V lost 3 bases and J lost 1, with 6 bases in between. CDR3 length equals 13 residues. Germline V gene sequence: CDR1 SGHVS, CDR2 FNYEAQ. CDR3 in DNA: TGTGCCAGCAGCTTCAGGGGGAACACTGAAGCTTTCTTT. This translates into CASSFRGNTEAFF.